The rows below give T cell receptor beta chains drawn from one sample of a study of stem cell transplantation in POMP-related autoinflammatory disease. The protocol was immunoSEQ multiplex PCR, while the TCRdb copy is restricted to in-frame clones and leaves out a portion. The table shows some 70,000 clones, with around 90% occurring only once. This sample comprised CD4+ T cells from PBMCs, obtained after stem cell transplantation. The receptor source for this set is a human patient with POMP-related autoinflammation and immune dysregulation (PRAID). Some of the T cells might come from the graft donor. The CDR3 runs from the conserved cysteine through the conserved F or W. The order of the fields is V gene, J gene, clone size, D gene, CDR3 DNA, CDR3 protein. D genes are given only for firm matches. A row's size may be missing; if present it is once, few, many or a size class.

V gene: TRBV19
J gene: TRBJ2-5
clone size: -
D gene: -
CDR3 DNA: TGTGCCAGTGGGACGGTGTACCAAGAGACCCAGTACTTC
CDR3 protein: CASGTVYQETQYF

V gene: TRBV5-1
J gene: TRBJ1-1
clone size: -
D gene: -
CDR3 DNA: TGCGCCAGCAGCTCCGACACTGAAGCTTTCTTT
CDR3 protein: CASSSDTEAFF

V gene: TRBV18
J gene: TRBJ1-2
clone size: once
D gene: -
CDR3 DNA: TGTGCCAGCTCACCCGGAGGCAGTTTCAACTATGGCTACACCTTC
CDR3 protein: CASSPGGSFNYGYTF

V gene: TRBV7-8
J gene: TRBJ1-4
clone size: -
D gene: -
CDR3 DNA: TGTGCCAGCAGCTTTGGGAGTACCTATGAAAAACTGTTTTTT
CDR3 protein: CASSFGSTYEKLFF

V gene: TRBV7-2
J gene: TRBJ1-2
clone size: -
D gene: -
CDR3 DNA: TGTGCCAGCAGCTTATCCCAGGGGTACTATGGCTACACCTTC
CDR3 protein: CASSLSQGYYGYTF

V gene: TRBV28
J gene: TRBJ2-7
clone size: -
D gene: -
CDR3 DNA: TGTGCCAGCAGTTTTCGTCCGGAGAACTACGAGCAGTACTTC
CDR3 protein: CASSFRPENYEQYF

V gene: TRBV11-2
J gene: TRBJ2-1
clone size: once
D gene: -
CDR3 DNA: TGTGCCAGCAGCCTTTCCCGGGACCAGCAGTTCTTC
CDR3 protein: CASSLSRDQQFF

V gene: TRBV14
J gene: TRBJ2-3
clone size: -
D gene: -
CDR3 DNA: TGTGCCATGGGTGGCGGGTTTAGCACAGATACGCAGTATTTT
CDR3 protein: CAMGGGFSTDTQYF

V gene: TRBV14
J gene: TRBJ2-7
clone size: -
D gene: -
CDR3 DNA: TGTGCCAGCAGCCAAGTTTCTTTGAGGACTTCTTATCCCTACGAGCAGTACTTC
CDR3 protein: CASSQVSLRTSYPYEQYF

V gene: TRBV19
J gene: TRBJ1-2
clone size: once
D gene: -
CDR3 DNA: TGTGCCAGTTCCGACAGACCCTATGGCTACACCTTC
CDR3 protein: CASSDRPYGYTF

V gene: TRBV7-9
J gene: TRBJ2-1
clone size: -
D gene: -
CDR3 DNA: TGTGCCAGCAGCTTAGTTACCTACAATGAGCAGTTCTTC
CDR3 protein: CASSLVTYNEQFF

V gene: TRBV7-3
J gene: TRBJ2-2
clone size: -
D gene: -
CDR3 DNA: TGTGCCAGCAGCTTAGGCCCCGCGAACACCGGGGAGCTGTTTTTT
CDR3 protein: CASSLGPANTGELFF

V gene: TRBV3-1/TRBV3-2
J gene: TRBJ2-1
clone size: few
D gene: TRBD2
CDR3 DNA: TGTGCCAGCAGCCTAGCGGGGGAGGGAAGTGAGCAGTTCTTC
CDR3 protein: CASSLAGEGSEQFF

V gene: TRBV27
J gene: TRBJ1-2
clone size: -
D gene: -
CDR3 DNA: TGTGCCAGCAGTTTAGAGGGTGTGGGCTACACCTTC
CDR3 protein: CASSLEGVGYTF

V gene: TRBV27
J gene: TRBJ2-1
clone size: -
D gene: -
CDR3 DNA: TGTGCCAGCAGTGAAAGCACCAGCTCCTACAATGAGCAGTTCTTC
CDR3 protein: CASSESTSSYNEQFF

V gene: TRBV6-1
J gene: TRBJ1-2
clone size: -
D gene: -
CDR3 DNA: TGTGCCAGCAGTGAAGACCGAAGGGCTGGCTACACCTTC
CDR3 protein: CASSEDRRAGYTF

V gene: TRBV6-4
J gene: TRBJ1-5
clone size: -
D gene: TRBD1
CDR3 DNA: TGTGCCAGCGCCCAGGGGGCGAAGCAGCCCCAGCATTTT
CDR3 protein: CASAQGAKQPQHF

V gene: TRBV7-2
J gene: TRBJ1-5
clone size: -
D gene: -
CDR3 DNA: TGTGCCAGCAGCTTTGGGGGCCGGGATCAGCCCCAGCATTTT
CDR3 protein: CASSFGGRDQPQHF

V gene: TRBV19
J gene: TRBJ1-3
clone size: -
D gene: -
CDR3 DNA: TGTGCCAGTAGTAAACTGGGAAACTCTGGAAACACCATATATTTT
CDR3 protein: CASSKLGNSGNTIYF

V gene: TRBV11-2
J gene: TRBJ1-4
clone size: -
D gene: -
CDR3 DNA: TGTGCCAGCAGAGGGGTCGAAAAACTGTTTTTT
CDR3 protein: CASRGVEKLFF

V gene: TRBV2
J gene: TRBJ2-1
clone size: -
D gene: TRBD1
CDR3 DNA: TGTGCCAGCTCATGGGGACAGGGCGAGCAGTTCTTC
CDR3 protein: CASSWGQGEQFF

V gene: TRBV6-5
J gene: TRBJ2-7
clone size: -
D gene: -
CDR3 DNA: TGTGCCAGCAGTTACTCGAGAGGCAGGGCCAGTTACGAGCAGTACTTC
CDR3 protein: CASSYSRGRASYEQYF

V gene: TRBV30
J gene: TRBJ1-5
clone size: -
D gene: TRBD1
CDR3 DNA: TGTGCCTGGAGCCTTCGACAGGGGCATCAGCCCCAGCATTTT
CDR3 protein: CAWSLRQGHQPQHF

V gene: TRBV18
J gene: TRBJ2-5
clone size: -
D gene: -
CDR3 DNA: TGTGCCAGCTCACCGACAGACCAAGAGACCCAGTACTTC
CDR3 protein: CASSPTDQETQYF

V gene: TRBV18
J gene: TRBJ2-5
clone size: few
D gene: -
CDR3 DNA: TGTGCCAGCTCACCACCGGGTCTTCGCGAGGAGACCCAGTACTTC
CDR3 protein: CASSPPGLREETQYF

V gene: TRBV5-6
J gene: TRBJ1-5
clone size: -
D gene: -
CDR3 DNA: TGTGCCAGCAGCTTGTATGGCAGGAGAAATCAGCCCCAGCATTTT
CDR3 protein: CASSLYGRRNQPQHF

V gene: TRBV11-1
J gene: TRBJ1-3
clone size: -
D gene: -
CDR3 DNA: TGTGCCAGCAGACCAACAGGAGGCTCTGGAAACACCATATATTTT
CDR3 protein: CASRPTGGSGNTIYF

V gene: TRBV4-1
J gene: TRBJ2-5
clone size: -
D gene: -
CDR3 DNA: TGCGCCAGCAGCCAAGGCTGGGGTCAAGAGACCCAGTACTTC
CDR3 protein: CASSQGWGQETQYF

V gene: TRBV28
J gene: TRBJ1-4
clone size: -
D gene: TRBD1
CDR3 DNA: TGTGCCAGCAGTTCGCCGGGACAGGGAACCGAAAAACTGTTTTTT
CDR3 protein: CASSSPGQGTEKLFF

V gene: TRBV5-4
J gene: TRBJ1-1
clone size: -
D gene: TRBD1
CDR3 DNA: TGTGCCAGCAGCTTTGCAGGGGGCTTGTGGGACACTGAAGCTTTCTTT
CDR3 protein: CASSFAGGLWDTEAFF

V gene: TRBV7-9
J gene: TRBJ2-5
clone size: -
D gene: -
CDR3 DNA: TGTGCCAGCAGCTTACAAGAGACCCAGTACTTC
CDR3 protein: CASSLQETQYF

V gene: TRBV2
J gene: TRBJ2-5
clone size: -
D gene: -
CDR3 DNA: TGTGCCAGCAGTGAAGAGGAGACCCAGTACTTC
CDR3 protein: CASSEEETQYF

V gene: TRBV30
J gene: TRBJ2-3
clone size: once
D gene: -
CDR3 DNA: TGTGCCTGGAGTCAGACAGATACGCAGTATTTT
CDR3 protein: CAWSQTDTQYF

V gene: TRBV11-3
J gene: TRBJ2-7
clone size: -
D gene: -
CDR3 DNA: TGTGCCAGCAGCTTAGACGGTGCTCAGGGTTACGAGCAGTACTTC
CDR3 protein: CASSLDGAQGYEQYF

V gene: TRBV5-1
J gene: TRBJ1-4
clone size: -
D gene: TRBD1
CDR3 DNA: TGCGCCAGCAGCTCCCCCGGGACAGATCCAACTAATGAAAAACTGTTTTTT
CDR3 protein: CASSSPGTDPTNEKLFF

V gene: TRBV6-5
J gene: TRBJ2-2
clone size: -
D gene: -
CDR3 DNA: TGTGCCAGCAGCCTTCAGGTCCTGCACACCGGGGAGCTGTTTTTT
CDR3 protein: CASSLQVLHTGELFF

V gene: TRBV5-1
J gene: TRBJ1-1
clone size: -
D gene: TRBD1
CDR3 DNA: TGCGCCAGCAGCCGCCAGGGGGCGCTGGACACTGAAGCTTTCTTT
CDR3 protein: CASSRQGALDTEAFF

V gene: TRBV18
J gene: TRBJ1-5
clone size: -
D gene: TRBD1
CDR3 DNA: TGTGCCAGCTCACCGGGGACAGGGAGACCTTCGGGCAATCAGCCCCAGCATTTT
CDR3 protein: CASSPGTGRPSGNQPQHF

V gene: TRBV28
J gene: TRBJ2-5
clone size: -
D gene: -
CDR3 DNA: TGTGCCAGCAGTCAACAGGGTTTGGGGTCCCAGTACTTC
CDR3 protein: CASSQQGLGSQYF

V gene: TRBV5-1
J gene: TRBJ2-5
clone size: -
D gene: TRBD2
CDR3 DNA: TGCGCCAGCAGCTTGGGAGGGACTAGCGGCCAAGAGACCCAGTACTTC
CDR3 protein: CASSLGGTSGQETQYF

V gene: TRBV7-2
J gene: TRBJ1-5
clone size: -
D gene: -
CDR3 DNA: TGTGCCAGCAGCTTAGGGGTCAATCAGCCCCAGCATTTT
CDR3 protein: CASSLGVNQPQHF

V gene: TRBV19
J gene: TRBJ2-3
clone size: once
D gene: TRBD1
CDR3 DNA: TGTGCCAGTAACCCCGGGACAGGGGCAGATACGCAGTATTTT
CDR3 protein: CASNPGTGADTQYF

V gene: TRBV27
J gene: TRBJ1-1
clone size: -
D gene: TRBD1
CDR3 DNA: TGTGCCAGCAGTTTTTGGACAGGGCCCAACACTGAAGCTTTCTTT
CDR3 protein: CASSFWTGPNTEAFF

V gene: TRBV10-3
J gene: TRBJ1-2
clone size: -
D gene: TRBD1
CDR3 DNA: TGTGCCATCAGTGGTCTTCCCGGGACAGGGGCGCCGGGTGGCTACACCTTC
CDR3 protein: CAISGLPGTGAPGGYTF

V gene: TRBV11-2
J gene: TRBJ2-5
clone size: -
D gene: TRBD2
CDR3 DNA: TGTGCCAGCAGCTTAGTTATTAGCGGGAGAAAGACCCAGTACTTC
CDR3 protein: CASSLVISGRKTQYF